The 18 T cell receptor beta chains given below trace back to one sample, sequenced in a study of shared clonotypes between healthy human individuals. Data came from immunoSEQ multiplex PCR; TCRdb stores just in-frame clones and leaves some out. The table shows 1,400,000 or so clones, with around 98.5% occurring only once. The material sequenced was naive CD4+ T cells sorted from blood. Subset specified: CD45RA+ positively selected. Every receptor here comes from a man aged 30-40 years in good health.

The chain carries TRBV25-1 and TRBJ2-5; 8 nucleotides line up with TRBD1. Germline values: CDR1 MGHDK, CDR2 SYGVNS. Trimming at V came to 3 bases and at J to 5 bases, leaving 11 bases not matched to a gene. CDR3 length: 16 residues. CDR3 sequence reads: CASSEAGTGMWETQYF. CDR3 DNA sequence: TGTGCCAGCAGTGAGGCCGGGACAGGAATGTGGGAGACCCAGTACTTC.

The chain combines TRBV28 with TRBJ2-5, with TRBD1 identical over 7 bases. The germline gives CDR1 MDHEN, CDR2 SYDVKM. J gave up 5 bases and V 6 bases, and 12 bases lay outside the gene matches. The CDR3 consists of 15 residues. CDR3: CASRPTRGLMETQYF. In DNA, the CDR3 is TGTGCCAGCAGGCCGACGAGGGGGCTGATGGAGACCCAGTACTTC.

The rearrangement joins TRBV18 to TRBJ2-1; a weak D match, TRBD2 (6 bases). Per germline, CDR1 KGHSH and CDR2 LQKENI. The CDR3 spans 14 residues. V was trimmed by 1 base and J by 13 bases, leaving 17 bases between them. Written as DNA, the CDR3 is TGTGCCAGCTCACCACAGGGAGGAGGAGGGATACAGTTCTTC. Residues: CASSPQGGGGIQFF.

The chain has TRBV6-5 and TRBJ1-1, with TRBD1 matching over 7 bases. Germline CDR1 and CDR2: MNHEY and SVGAGI. J was trimmed by 5 bases and V by 6 bases; bases with no gene match: 6. The CDR3 has 13 residues. The CDR3 bases are TGTGCCAGCAGAGACAGGGTTAGTACTGAAGCTTTCTTT. Amino acids: CASRDRVSTEAFF.

The V gene is TRBV6-6, the J gene TRBJ1-1; D remains unclear. The V end was cut by 0 bases, the J end by 5 bases, with 13 bases between. The germline V gene encodes CDR1 MNHNY and CDR2 SVGAGI (reference sequence). The CDR3 has 15 amino acids. In DNA form, the CDR3 reads TGTGCCAGCAGTTACTCGATGGTCCCAGGAACTGAAGCTTTCTTT. As protein: CASSYSMVPGTEAFF.

This chain joins TRBV11-2 and TRBJ2-1, with TRBD2 identical over 14 bases. The ends lost 6 bases at V and 6 bases at J; junction bases unmatched: 7. The CDR3 is 16 residues long. From germline, CDR1 is SGHAT and CDR2 FQNNGV. The CDR3 protein is CASRLPGLAGANEQFF. The CDR3 DNA reads TGTGCCAGCAGACTTCCGGGACTAGCGGGAGCCAATGAGCAGTTCTTC.

This chain uses TRBV14 with TRBJ1-2, with D perhaps TRBD1 (6 bases). The V gene lost 4 bases and the J gene lost 3 bases, with 15 bases spanning the gap. This CDR3 has 15 amino acids. Germline V gene sequence: CDR1 SGHDN, CDR2 FVKESK. CDR3 protein: CASSLKVGGDYGYTF. CDR3 in DNA: TGTGCCAGCAGCCTAAAGGTCGGGGGCGACTATGGCTACACCTTC.

V gene TRBV9 combines with J gene TRBJ2-1; 7 nucleotides match TRBD1. The CDR3 loop spans 16 amino acids. Trimming took 1 base from V and 12 from J; bases not matched to a gene: 16. In germline, CDR1 is SGDLS, CDR2 YYNGEE. CDR3 region: CASSVSPHEGAAGQFF. The CDR3 DNA reads TGTGCCAGCAGCGTATCCCCGCACGAGGGGGCTGCTGGGCAGTTCTTC.

V and J are TRBV25-1 and TRBJ1-3; D uncertain. CDR1 and CDR2 from the germline V gene are MGHDK and SYGVNS. The CDR3 sequence is 14 residues long. Trimming shortened V by 6 bases and J by 0 bases, and 9 bases separated the two germline ends. As DNA, the CDR3 is TGTGCCAGCAGCCGACGGGACTCTGGAAACACCATATATTTT. Translation gives CASSRRDSGNTIYF.

The V call is TRBV27, the J call TRBJ2-3; 7 bases are a match to TRBD1. Germline V gene lookup returns CDR1 MNHEY and CDR2 SMNVEV (reference sequence). V shed 6 bases, J shed 0 bases, and the junction held 9 bases outside the gene matches. The CDR3 contains 16 residues. As DNA, the CDR3 is TGTGCCAGCAGGCCAAACAGGGGTTATAGCACAGATACGCAGTATTTT. This gives the protein CASRPNRGYSTDTQYF.

The rearrangement uses TRBV6-5 and TRBJ1-2; 9 bases are a match to TRBD1. J lost 2 bases, V lost 6 bases, and 4 bases had no gene match. Germline V gene lookup returns CDR1 MNHEY and CDR2 SVGAGI. The CDR3 spans 14 residues. As DNA, the CDR3 is TGTGCCAGCAGCAGGACAGGGGAAAACTATGGCTACACCTTC. It encodes CASSRTGENYGYTF.

This CDR3 is CASSQTGEARQPQHF. The CDR3 DNA follows: TGTGCCAGCAGCCAGACTGGAGAGGCTCGGCAGCCCCAGCATTTT. The V and J genes are TRBV14 and TRBJ1-5; D uncertain. CDR1 and CDR2 (germline): SGHDN, FVKESK. CDR3 length: 15 residues. Trimming cost V 3 bases and J 7 bases, with 16 bases left between them.

This rearrangement joins TRBV5-5 to TRBJ1-5; D is ambiguous. Per germline, CDR1 SGHKS and CDR2 YYEKEE (reference sequence). V lost 0 bases to trimming and J lost 7 bases, with 8 bases between them. The CDR3 is made up of 13 amino acids. CDR3 sequence reads: CASSLVASQPQHF. In DNA form, the CDR3 reads TGTGCCAGCAGCTTGGTGGCGAGCCAGCCCCAGCATTTT.

The gene calls are TRBV9 and TRBJ2-1; 10 positions agree with TRBD1. The V gene's germline CDR1 is SGDLS and CDR2 YYNGEE. The CDR3 extends over 15 amino acids. The J segment lost 6 bases and the V segment lost 1 base, leaving 4 bases of the junction unmatched. CDR3 protein: CASSVLTGGGNEQFF. The DNA of the CDR3 is TGTGCCAGCAGCGTACTGACAGGGGGCGGCAATGAGCAGTTCTTC. Looking up the rest from reference TRBV9 and TRBJ2-1 gives the full variable domain: DSGVTQTPKHLITATGQRVTLRCSPRSGDLSVYWYQQSLDQGLQFLIQYYNGEERAKGNILERFSAQQFPDLHSELNLSSLELGDSALYFCASSVLTGGGNEQFFGPGTRLTVL.

The genes are TRBV9 and TRBJ2-3; D uncertain. The V end was cut by 4 bases, the J end by 2 bases, with 17 bases between. Germline values: CDR1 SGDLS, CDR2 YYNGEE. This CDR3 is 16 amino acids long. The CDR3 is CASSPQREPTTDTQYF. Written as DNA, the CDR3 is TGTGCCAGCAGCCCCCAGAGAGAACCGACCACAGATACGCAGTATTTT.

V gene TRBV2 combines with J gene TRBJ1-2; no clear D gene. V lost 3 bases and J lost 5, with 10 bases in between. The CDR3 has 13 residues. Germline values: CDR1 SNHLY, CDR2 FYNNEI. The CDR3 DNA reads TGTGCCAGCAGTGATATGGCATTATATGGCTACACCTTC. This sequence encodes CASSDMALYGYTF. Based on the CDR3 plus reference TRBV2 and TRBJ1-2, the full variable domain is EPEVTQTPSHQVTQMGQEVILRCVPISNHLYFYWYRQILGQKVEFLVSFYNNEISEKSEIFDDQFSVERPDGSNFTLKIRSTKLEDSAMYFCASSDMALYGYTFGSGTRLTVV.

The chain couples TRBV5-5 to TRBJ1-4; 9 nucleotides align to TRBD1. The germline V gene has CDR1 SGHKS and CDR2 YYEKEE (reference sequence). The CDR3 has 13 amino acids. With 4 bases clipped from V and 6 bases from J, the junction kept 1 base outside the gene matches. CDR3 in amino acids: CASSRTGDEKLFF. The DNA for the CDR3 is TGTGCCAGCAGCCGGACAGGGGATGAAAAACTGTTTTTT.

This clone was detected once. This rearrangement joins TRBV28 to TRBJ1-4, with D unclear. The CDR3 contains 10 residues. Germline lookup yields CDR1 MDHEN and CDR2 SYDVKM. The CDR3 here is CAWRDEKLFF. Here the CDR3 DNA reads TGTGCTTGGCGGGATGAAAAACTGTTTTTT.